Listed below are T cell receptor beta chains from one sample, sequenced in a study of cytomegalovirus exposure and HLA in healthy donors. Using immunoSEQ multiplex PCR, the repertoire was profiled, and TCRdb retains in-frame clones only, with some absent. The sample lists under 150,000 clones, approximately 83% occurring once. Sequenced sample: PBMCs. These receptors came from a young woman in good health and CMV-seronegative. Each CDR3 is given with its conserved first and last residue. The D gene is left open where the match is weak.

CDR3: CASSPPGQETQYF; D: -; V: TRBV18; J: TRBJ2-5
CDR3: CASSTGHNTGELFF; D: -; V: TRBV9; J: TRBJ2-2
CDR3: CASSPGGTNEKLFF; D: TRBD1; V: TRBV7-2; J: TRBJ1-4
CDR3: CASISTGGRVAEAFF; D: TRBD1; V: TRBV7-2; J: TRBJ1-1
CDR3: CASITQGQETQYF; D: -; V: TRBV6-1; J: TRBJ2-5
CDR3: CASSPQAEAIGNEQYF; D: -; V: TRBV4-2; J: TRBJ2-7
CDR3: CASTTGVTETNTGELFF; D: TRBD1; V: TRBV4-2; J: TRBJ2-2
CDR3: CASSQDYPRSSGGRASTDTQYF; D: TRBD2; V: TRBV4-2; J: TRBJ2-3
CDR3: CASSLSYNEQFF; D: -; V: TRBV9; J: TRBJ2-1
CDR3: CASRPSGSNQPQHF; D: -; V: TRBV6-5; J: TRBJ1-5
CDR3: CAWSGQGPNEQFF; D: -; V: TRBV30; J: TRBJ2-1
CDR3: CASSLYGTGRVNEQFF; D: TRBD1; V: TRBV5-1; J: TRBJ2-1
CDR3: CASSYSRSGSTEAFF; D: -; V: TRBV6-5; J: TRBJ1-1
CDR3: CASSTGRNSPLHF; D: -; V: TRBV13; J: TRBJ1-6
CDR3: CASWDRGTLNEQFF; D: TRBD1; V: TRBV5-1; J: TRBJ2-1
CDR3: CASRRAGTGMGQPQHF; D: TRBD1; V: TRBV2; J: TRBJ1-5
CDR3: CASTRDITEQYF; D: -; V: TRBV28; J: TRBJ2-7
CDR3: CASSLEGTGGKAFF; D: TRBD1; V: TRBV5-5; J: TRBJ1-1